This T cell receptor beta chain derives from a study of blood T cell repertoires in COVID-19. Turning to the study itself: The origin of the acute and convalescent COVID-19 samples was the United States, Italy and Spain. PBMCs, B-cell-depleted T cells, or T cells provided the cDNA or gDNA that made up the material.

Study processing details: Researchers report that nucleated cell counts were estimated from reference gene primer amplification. Libraries were prepared by immunoSEQ multiplex PCR; TCRdb keeps only in-frame clonotypes and omits some of them. That table gives V, J and clone size, and the DNA gave D and trimming. The sample carries some 150,000 clones, approximately 88% recorded once. Germline CDR1 reads MNHEY; CDR2 reads SVGAGI. Trimming removed 8 bases from V and 2 bases from J; junction bases left unmatched: 5. The CDR3 loop spans 13 amino acids. The TCR originated in a man aged 65-85 years with acute or convalescent COVID-19. The chain uses TRBV6-5 and TRBJ2-5; TRBD1 matches 7 bases. The specimen was peripheral blood. The CDR3 region has the DNA TGTGCCAGCCGGGACAGAAGACAAGAGACCCAGTACTTC. It translates to CASRDRRQETQYF.